This T cell receptor beta chain is drawn from a study of T cell responses to AZD1222 COVID-19 vaccine. At the level of the study: Pooled together were second doses at about 4 or about 12 weeks. Study-wide results and limits: Baseline seropositives among AZD1222 recipients totaled only five to seven. The sample set comprised mostly white British donors with more females, and clonal diversity was possibly underestimated.

With regard to this clone: The antigen is not known.

CDR1 DFQATT and CDR2 SNEGSKA come from the germline V gene (reference sequence). Trimming removed 3 bases at V and 6 bases at J, with 18 bases between. This CDR3 has 14 residues. Some clones are missing from TCRdb's copy, which holds only in-frame ones; the method was immunoSEQ multiplex PCR. The table includes 110,000 to 150,000 clones, about 92% detected once. V is TRBV20-1 and J is TRBJ2-7; tentative D call: TRBD2 (6 bases). This specimen was peripheral blood, taken on day 0 of AZD1222 vaccination. This clonotype originated in an adult in good health. CDR3: CSASLLAEEGEQYF. The CDR3 DNA follows: TGCAGTGCTAGTCTACTAGCTGAGGAGGGCGAGCAGTACTTC.